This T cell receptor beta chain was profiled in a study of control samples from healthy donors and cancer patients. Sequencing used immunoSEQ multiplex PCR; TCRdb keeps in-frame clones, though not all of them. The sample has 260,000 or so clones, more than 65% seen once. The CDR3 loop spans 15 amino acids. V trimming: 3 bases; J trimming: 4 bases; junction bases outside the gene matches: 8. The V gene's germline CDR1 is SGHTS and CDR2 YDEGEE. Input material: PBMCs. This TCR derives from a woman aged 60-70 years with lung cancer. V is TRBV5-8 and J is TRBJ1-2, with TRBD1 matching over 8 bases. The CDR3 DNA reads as TGTGCCAGCAGCTACCAGGGGGCGACGATCTATGGCTACACCTTC. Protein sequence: CASSYQGATIYGYTF. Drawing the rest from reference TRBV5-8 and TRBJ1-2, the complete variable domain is EAGVTQSPTHLIKTRGQQATLRCSPISGHTSVYWYQQALGLGLQFLLWYDEGEERNRGNFPPRFSGRQFPNYSSELNVNALELEDSALYLCASSYQGATIYGYTFGSGTRLTVV.